One sample yielded the 10 T cell receptor beta chains listed below, sequenced in a study of a mutant IDH1 vaccine in newly diagnosed glioma. No antigen has been assigned to these receptors. TCRdb's table, derived via immunoSEQ multiplex PCR, lists solely in-frame clones and lacks some. This repertoire shows some 60,000 clones, roughly 87% found once; its top ten account for about 3.3%. As to time point: week 47, end of study. Every vaccine dose comprised 300 ug of mutant IDH1 20-mer peptide plus topical imiquimod. The sample in question was PBMCs, obtained from a glioma patient whose treatment included an IDH1 peptide vaccine. These receptors all come from a woman aged 45-65 years with glioma.

This clone was found a few times. V and J are TRBV5-4 and TRBJ2-5, with a weak D call TRBD1 (8 bases). Germline CDR1 is SGHNT and CDR2 is YYREEE (reference sequence). This CDR3 comprises 13 residues. Trimming removed 2 bases at V and 5 bases at J, with 10 bases between. In DNA, the CDR3 is TGTGCCAGCAGCTTACAGGGGGGGGAGACCCAGTACTTC. Residues: CASSLQGGETQYF.

The chain uses TRBV5-1 and TRBJ1-2; D not certain. The CDR3 is 14 residues long. Germline CDR1 SGHRS, CDR2 YFSETQ. Trimming shortened V by 0 bases and J by 5 bases, and 11 bases separated the two germline ends. CDR3 nucleotides: TGCGCCAGCAGCTTGGAGGCAGTTGCGTATGGCTACACCTTC. It codes for CASSLEAVAYGYTF.

J is TRBJ1-2 and V is TRBV12-5; no reliable D call. The germline CDR1 and CDR2 sequences are LGHNT and FRNRAP. There are 11 residues in the CDR3. Trimming left V 2 bases short and J 7 bases short, with 5 bases between. The CDR3 region has the DNA TGTGCTAGTGGTTTGTATCTTGGCTACACCTTC. Translated, it gives CASGLYLGYTF.

This chain links TRBV19 with TRBJ2-7, with D maybe TRBD2 (5 bases). Trimming removed 2 bases from V and 5 bases from J, with 10 bases in between. This CDR3 region has 13 residues. Germline loops: CDR1 LNHDA, CDR2 SQIVND (reference sequence). CDR3 region: CASSILSGDEQYF. CDR3 nucleotide sequence: TGTGCCAGTAGTATACTTTCCGGGGACGAGCAGTACTTC.

Regarding this clone: A junction boundary mismatches the germline segment, possibly from a read error. This chain uses TRBV2 with TRBJ1-1; D is undetermined. The CDR3 sequence is 12 residues long. Germline V CDR1 and CDR2: SNHLY, FYNNEI. The CDR3 reads CASSENSLGALF. The CDR3 coding sequence is TGTGCCAGCAGTGAGAATTCTCTGGGAGCTCTCTTT.

The chain has TRBV5-1 and TRBJ2-3; 8 bases match TRBD2. V trimming: 4 bases; J trimming: 5 bases; junction bases outside the gene matches: 6. The CDR3 totals 14 residues. Germline CDR1 and CDR2: SGHRS and YFSETQ. The CDR3 nucleotides read TGCGCCAGCAGCCCCGGGGGGGCTGAAGATACGCAGTATTTT. This gives the protein CASSPGGAEDTQYF.

This sequence joins TRBV18 and TRBJ1-1, with no clear D. With 1 base removed from V and 1 base from J, the gap between germline ends came to 7 bases. Germline-derived CDR1 and CDR2 are KGHSH and LQKENI. The CDR3 spans 14 residues. The CDR3 spells CASSPRIENTEAFF. CDR3 sequence (DNA): TGTGCCAGCTCACCACGGATCGAGAACACTGAAGCTTTCTTT.

The V and J genes are TRBV30 and TRBJ1-3; 12 bases map to TRBD1. The CDR3 totals 16 residues. V lost 2 bases to trimming and J lost 0 bases; unmatched junction nucleotides: 2. Germline CDR1 and CDR2: GTSNPN and SVGIG (reference sequence). The CDR3 DNA reads TGTGCCTGGAGTAGGGGACAGGGGGCCTCTGGAAACACCATATATTTT. Its protein is CAWSRGQGASGNTIYF.

This clone was recorded once. The V and J genes are TRBV19 and TRBJ1-1; D remains unclear. This CDR3 region has 14 residues. V shed 5 bases and J shed 0 bases, with 10 bases lying between them. Germline CDR1 reads LNHDA; CDR2 reads SQIVND (reference sequence). Here the CDR3 reads CASSSNLLNTEAFF. The CDR3 DNA reads TGTGCCAGTAGTTCAAACTTACTGAACACTGAAGCTTTCTTT.

This sequence joins TRBV9 and TRBJ1-1, with D perhaps matching TRBD1 (6 bases). Germline CDR1 and CDR2: SGDLS and YYNGEE. V gave up 0 bases and J gave up 4 bases, with 16 bases separating them. This CDR3 comprises 16 residues. The CDR3 here is CASSVGPRGGGTEAFF. The CDR3 nucleotides read TGTGCCAGCAGCGTAGGGCCGAGGGGAGGGGGCACTGAAGCTTTCTTT. Using reference TRBV9 and TRBJ1-1 for the parts outside the CDR3, the full variable domain is DSGVTQTPKHLITATGQRVTLRCSPRSGDLSVYWYQQSLDQGLQFLIQYYNGEERAKGNILERFSAQQFPDLHSELNLSSLELGDSALYFCASSVGPRGGGTEAFFGQGTRLTVV.